The TCR beta chain under discussion was sequenced for a study of CD8+ T cells in alopecia areata. The wider study: For the treated group, dosing was oral tofacitinib at 5 to 10 mg twice daily. General study results and limits: Sequences from scalp samples also cover resident alphabeta T cells of normal skin.

Per the germline V gene, CDR1 is SGHKS and CDR2 is YYEKEE (reference sequence). The CDR3 is made up of 14 amino acids. Between the trimmed V and J ends, which lost 3 bases and 7 bases, there was a span of 14 bases. Treatment indicated: oral pan-JAK inhibitor, 5-10 mg twice daily. Both CD4+ and CD8+ T cells were separated by sorting PBMCs. RNA was isolated and reverse transcribed to cDNA, the sequencing template. TCRdb's table, derived via immunoSEQ multiplex PCR, lists solely in-frame clones and lacks some. The table lists around 100,000 clones, 50% to 60% of them singletons. Notes on this clone: Its antigen is unidentified.

This specimen consisted of CD8+ T cells sorted from blood, obtained between weeks 55 and 65, from a patient treated with tofacitinib. The receptor was isolated from a human donor with alopecia areata. This sequence joins TRBV5-5 and TRBJ1-5; TRBD1 is a possible D gene (6 bases). CDR3 sequence: CASSSQGKDQPQHF. The CDR3 DNA reads as TGTGCCAGCAGCTCCCAGGGGAAGGACCAGCCCCAGCATTTT.